This entry lists 8 T cell receptor beta chains sequenced from one sample in a study of CD8 T cells in ankylosing spondylitis. General observations from the study: Characteristic, it appeared, of ankylosing spondylitis blood was a TCR beta motif of eight highly homologous variants.

For these receptors, no antigen is known. TCRdb recomputed calls from the 5' RACE reads with MiXCR, one row per CDR3 protein. The repertoire holds 700,000 to 1,000,000 distinct CDR3 sequences, approximately 10% seen once, with under 0.6% in the top ten. What was sequenced was blood, either unsorted or a sorted T cell fraction (not recorded which). Receptors were obtained from a male donor with ankylosing spondylitis.

The rearrangement joins TRBV30 to TRBJ2-1; D is possibly TRBD1 (6 bases). The germline V and J ends were trimmed by 0 bases and 2 bases, with 11 bases remaining between them. From germline, CDR1 is GTSNPN and CDR2 SVGIG (reference sequence). The CDR3 is 15 residues long. CDR3 loop: CAWSVLGGTYNEQFF. The CDR3 DNA reads as TGTGCCTGGAGTGTACTAGGGGGTACCTACAATGAGCAGTTCTTC. The full variable domain, with the rest looked up from reference TRBV30 and TRBJ2-1, is SQTIHQWPATLVQPVGSPLSLECTVEGTSNPNLYWYRQAAGRGLQLLFYSVGIGQISSEVPQNLSASRPQDRQFILSSKKLLLSDSGFYLCAWSVLGGTYNEQFFGPGTRLTVL.

In this sample, this clonotype turned up a few times. The CDR3 nucleotides are TGTGCCAGCAGTCCCCGACTAGCGGGCTACTACGAGCAGTACTTC. It encodes CASSPRLAGYYEQYF. The chain recombines TRBV6-1 with TRBJ2-7; 10 bases map to TRBD2. The CDR3 length is 15 residues. CDR1 and CDR2 (germline): MNHNS, SASEGT. Losses at the gene ends were 5 bases for V and 3 bases for J; bases not matched to a gene: 7.

This clonotype was detected ten times or more. The chain recombines TRBV20-1 with TRBJ2-2; 7 positions agree with TRBD1. V gave up 6 bases and J gave up 0 bases; unmatched junction bases: 1. Germline CDR1 DFQATT, CDR2 SNEGSKA (reference sequence). There are 13 residues in the CDR3. The CDR3 DNA reads as TGCAGTGCGGACAGGACGAACACCGGGGAGCTGTTTTTT. Residues: CSADRTNTGELFF.

V and J are TRBV20-1 and TRBJ2-1, with 8 positions matching TRBD2. CDR3 length: 13 residues. The junction had 7 bases not matched to a gene; V was cut back by 6 bases and J by 6 bases. Germline loops: CDR1 DFQATT, CDR2 SNEGSKA (reference sequence). The CDR3 DNA sequence: TGCAGTGCCCAGTCGGGAGGGGGCAATGAGCAGTTCTTC. Translating gives CSAQSGGGNEQFF.

V and J are TRBV20-1 and TRBJ2-2; no reliable D call. The V end lost 0 bases, the J end lost 1 base, and 9 bases lay between the germline ends. The CDR3 has 15 residues. Per the germline V gene, CDR1 is DFQATT and CDR2 is SNEGSKA (reference sequence). The CDR3 coding sequence is TGCAGTGCTAGAGACGACATCGGGAACACCGGGGAGCTGTTTTTT. Protein product: CSARDDIGNTGELFF.

This chain joins TRBV4-2 and TRBJ1-1, with D maybe TRBD1 (5 bases). In germline, CDR1 is LGHNA, CDR2 YNFKEQ. The V and J ends lost 1 base and 0 bases respectively, with 6 bases between them. CDR3 length: 14 amino acids. In DNA form, the CDR3 reads TGTGCCAGCAGCCAAGCGGACATGAACACTGAAGCTTTCTTT. Translated: CASSQADMNTEAFF.

This clonotype appeared a few times. This chain joins TRBV28 and TRBJ1-1; D is unresolved. Germline V CDR1 and CDR2: MDHEN, SYDVKM. The CDR3 sequence is 12 residues long. Trimming took off 11 bases at V and 1 base at J, with 11 bases between the two ends. CDR3 sequence reads: CAGRRGNTEAFF. Written as DNA, the CDR3 is TGTGCCGGGCGGCGGGGGAACACTGAAGCTTTCTTT. The full variable domain, rest sourced from reference TRBV28 and TRBJ1-1, is DVKVTQSSRYLVKRTGEKVFLECVQDMDHENMFWYRQDPGLGLRLIYFSYDVKMKEKGDIPEGYSVSREKKERFSLILESASTNQTSMYLCAGRRGNTEAFFGQGTRLTVV.

This chain connects TRBV7-2 to TRBJ2-3; D remains unclear. The CDR3 is 15 residues long. V was trimmed by 6 bases and J by 6 bases, leaving 19 bases between them. Germline V gene sequence: CDR1 SGHTA, CDR2 FQGNSA. The DNA of the CDR3 is TGTGCCAGCAGACAGTCGGCGCCCCGGGCCGATACGCAGTATTTT. It yields the protein CASRQSAPRADTQYF.